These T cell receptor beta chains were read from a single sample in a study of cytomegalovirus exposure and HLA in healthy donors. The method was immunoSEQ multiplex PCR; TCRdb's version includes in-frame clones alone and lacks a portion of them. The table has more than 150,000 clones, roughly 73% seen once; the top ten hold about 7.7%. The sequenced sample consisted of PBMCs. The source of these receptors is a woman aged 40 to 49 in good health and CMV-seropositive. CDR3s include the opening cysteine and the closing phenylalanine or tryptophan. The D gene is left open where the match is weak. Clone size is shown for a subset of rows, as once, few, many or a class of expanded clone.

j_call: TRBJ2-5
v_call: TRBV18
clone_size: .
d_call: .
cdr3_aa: CASSPTGRETQYF
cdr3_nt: TGTGCCAGCTCACCGACAGGACGGGAGACCCAGTACTTC

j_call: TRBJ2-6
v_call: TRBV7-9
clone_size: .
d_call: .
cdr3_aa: CASSPESGGKAGANVLTF
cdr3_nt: TGTGCCAGCAGCCCGGAGAGTGGGGGGAAGGCTGGGGCCAACGTCCTGACTTTC

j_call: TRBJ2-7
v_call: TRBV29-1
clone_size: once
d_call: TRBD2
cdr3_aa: CSVVILAVADEQYF
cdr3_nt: TGCAGCGTTGTAATACTAGCGGTGGCCGACGAGCAGTACTTC

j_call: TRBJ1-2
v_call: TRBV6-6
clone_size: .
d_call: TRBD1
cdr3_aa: CASSSTGDLHGYTF
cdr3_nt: TGTGCCAGCAGTTCCACAGGGGATTTACATGGCTACACCTTC

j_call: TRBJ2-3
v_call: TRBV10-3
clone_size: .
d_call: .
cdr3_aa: CAISQGLGDTQYF
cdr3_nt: TGTGCCATCAGTCAAGGACTCGGGGATACGCAGTATTTT

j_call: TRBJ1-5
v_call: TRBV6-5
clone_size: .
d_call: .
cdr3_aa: CASSYGGNSNQPQHF
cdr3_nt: TGTGCCAGCAGTTACGGGGGGAATAGCAATCAGCCCCAGCATTTT

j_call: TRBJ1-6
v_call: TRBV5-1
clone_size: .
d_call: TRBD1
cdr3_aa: CASSLGIGGGRNSPLHF
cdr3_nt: TGCGCCAGCAGCTTGGGCATTGGAGGGGGCCGTAATTCACCCCTCCACTTT

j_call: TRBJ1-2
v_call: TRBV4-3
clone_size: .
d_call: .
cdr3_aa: CASSQEGHSLNYGYTF
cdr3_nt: TGCGCCAGCAGCCAAGAGGGGCACAGCCTTAACTATGGCTACACCTTC

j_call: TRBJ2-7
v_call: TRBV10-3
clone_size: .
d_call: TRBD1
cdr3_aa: CAISDRGTGVYEQYF
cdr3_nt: TGTGCCATCAGTGATAGAGGGACAGGGGTCTACGAGCAGTACTTC

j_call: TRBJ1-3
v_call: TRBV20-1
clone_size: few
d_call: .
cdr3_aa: CSVMSGNTIYF
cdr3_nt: TGCAGCGTTATGTCCGGAAACACCATATATTTT

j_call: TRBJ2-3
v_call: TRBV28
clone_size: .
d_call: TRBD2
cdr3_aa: CASSLGAGGGTDTQYF
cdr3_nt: TGTGCCAGCAGTTTAGGAGCGGGAGGTGGCACAGATACGCAGTATTTT

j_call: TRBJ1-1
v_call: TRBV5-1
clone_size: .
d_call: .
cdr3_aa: CASSLFLATEAFF
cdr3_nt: TGCGCCAGCAGCTTGTTCCTCGCGACTGAAGCTTTCTTT

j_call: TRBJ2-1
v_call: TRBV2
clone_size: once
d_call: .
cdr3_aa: CASSAPQRRGNEQFF
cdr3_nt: TGTGCCAGCAGTGCCCCTCAGAGGCGTGGCAATGAGCAGTTCTTC

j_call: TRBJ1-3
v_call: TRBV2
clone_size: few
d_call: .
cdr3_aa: CASSVSRTGPGNTIYF
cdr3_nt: TGTGCCAGCAGTGTATCGAGGACTGGCCCTGGAAACACCATATATTTT

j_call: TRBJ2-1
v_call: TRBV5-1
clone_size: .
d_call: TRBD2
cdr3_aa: CASSLSSGGNEQFF
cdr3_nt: TGCGCCAGCAGCTTGTCTAGCGGCGGGAATGAGCAGTTCTTC

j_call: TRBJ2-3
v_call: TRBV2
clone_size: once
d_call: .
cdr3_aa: CASSQTDTQYF
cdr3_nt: TGTGCCAGCAGTCAAACAGATACGCAGTATTTT

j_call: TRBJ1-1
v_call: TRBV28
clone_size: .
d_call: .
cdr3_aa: CASSLSRTANTEAFF
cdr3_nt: TGTGCCAGCAGTCTGAGTCGGACAGCGAACACTGAAGCTTTCTTT

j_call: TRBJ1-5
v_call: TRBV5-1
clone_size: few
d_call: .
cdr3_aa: CASSIEGDQPQHF
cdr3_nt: TGCGCCAGCAGCATAGAGGGGGATCAGCCCCAGCATTTT

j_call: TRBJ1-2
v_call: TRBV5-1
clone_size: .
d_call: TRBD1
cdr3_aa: CASSLGTANYGYTF
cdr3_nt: TGCGCCAGCAGCCTGGGGACAGCCAACTATGGCTACACCTTC

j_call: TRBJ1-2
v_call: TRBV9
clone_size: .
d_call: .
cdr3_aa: CASSPREDYGYTF
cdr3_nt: TGTGCCAGCAGCCCCCGGGAAGACTATGGCTACACCTTC

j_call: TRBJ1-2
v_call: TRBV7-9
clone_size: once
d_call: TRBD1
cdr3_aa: CSSSSGTTGLTYGYTF
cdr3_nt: TGTTCCAGCAGCTCCGGAACGACAGGGTTAACCTATGGCTACACCTTC